This TCR beta chain stems from a study of blood T cell repertoires in COVID-19. Sequencing used immunoSEQ multiplex PCR; TCRdb keeps in-frame clones, though not all of them. Of 200,000 to 300,000 clones listed, approximately 80% are singletons. Sequences were obtained from peripheral blood. The receptor comes from a man in his forties or fifties with acute or convalescent COVID-19.

The CDR3, as DNA: TGTGCCAGCAGCCAAGGGCTAGCGGGTCGCACAGATACGCAGTATTTT. This translates into CASSQGLAGRTDTQYF. The rearrangement joins TRBV3-1 (or the pseudogene TRBV3-2) to TRBJ2-3; the match to TRBD2 covers 8 bases. Trimming at V came to 1 base and at J to 1 base, leaving 4 bases not matched to a gene. There are 16 residues in the CDR3. CDR1 is LGHDT and CDR2 is YNNKEL in the germline V gene (reference sequence).